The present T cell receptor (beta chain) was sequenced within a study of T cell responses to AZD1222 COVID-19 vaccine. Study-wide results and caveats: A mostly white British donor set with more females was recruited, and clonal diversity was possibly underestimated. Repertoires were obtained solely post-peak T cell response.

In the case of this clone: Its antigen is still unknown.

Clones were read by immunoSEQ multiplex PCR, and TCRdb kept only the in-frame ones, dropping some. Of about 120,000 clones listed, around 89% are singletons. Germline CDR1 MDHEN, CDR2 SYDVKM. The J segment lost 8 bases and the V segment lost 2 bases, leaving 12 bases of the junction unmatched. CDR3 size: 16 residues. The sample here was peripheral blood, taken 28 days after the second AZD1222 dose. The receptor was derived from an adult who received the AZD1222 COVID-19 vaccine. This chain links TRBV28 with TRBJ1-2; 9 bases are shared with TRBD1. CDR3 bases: TGTGCCAGCAGTTTACGGACAGGGGAGCGGTCGAAGGGCTACACCTTC. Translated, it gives CASSLRTGERSKGYTF.